Below are 27 T cell receptor beta chains sequenced from a single sample in a study of OX40 agonist ivuxolimab in advanced cancers. TCRdb keeps only in-frame clones here, not all; method: immunoSEQ multiplex PCR. The data show approximately 66,000 clones, 85% to 90% seen once. The specimen was CD4+ or CD8+ T cells sorted from blood, collected in a trial of the OX40 agonist ivuxolimab. These receptors were obtained from an adult with an advanced solid tumor such as melanoma, head and neck, liver or kidney cancer.

The chain has TRBV5-1 and TRBJ1-4; 8 nucleotides match TRBD1. V trimming: 4 bases; J trimming: 7 bases; junction bases outside the gene matches: 6. Germline CDR1 SGHRS, CDR2 YFSETQ. The length of the CDR3 is 14 residues. The CDR3 region is CASSPGTGGEKLFF. CDR3 coding DNA: TGCGCCAGCAGCCCAGGGACAGGAGGTGAAAAACTGTTTTTT.

CDR3 in DNA: TGTGCCAGCAGCATCTCCACCAGCGGGCTCGGTAATGAGCAGTTCTTC. It encodes CASSISTSGLGNEQFF. V usage is TRBV7-8 and J usage is TRBJ2-1, with D possibly being TRBD2 (6 bases). Germline V lookup: CDR1 SGHVS, CDR2 FQNEAQ. CDR3 length equals 16 residues. Trimming took 5 bases from V and 7 from J, leaving 21 bases between them.

DNA of the CDR3: TGTGCCAGCAGCCAAGAGCGTACGAGGACCGAGCAGTTCTTC. Translated, it gives CASSQERTRTEQFF. The gene calls are TRBV14 and TRBJ2-1; D is undetermined. Germline V gene data show CDR1 as SGHDN and CDR2 as FVKESK. The CDR3 length is 14 residues. V lost 0 bases, J lost 10 bases, and 13 bases lay in between.

The chain combines TRBV18 with TRBJ1-1; 10 nucleotides line up with TRBD1. After removal of 5 bases from V and 0 bases from J, the junction contained 6 bases not matched to a gene. The CDR3 consists of 16 residues. Germline values: CDR1 KGHSH, CDR2 LQKENI. CDR3 in DNA: TGTGCCAGCTCAGCTGCCGGGACAGGGGTGAACACTGAAGCTTTCTTT. It yields the protein CASSAAGTGVNTEAFF.

This clone was counted once. The rearrangement links TRBV4-2 to TRBJ2-2, with D possibly being TRBD1 or TRBD2 (6 bases each). The CDR3 covers 18 residues. Germline CDR1 LGHNA, CDR2 YNFKEQ. V dropped 0 bases and J dropped 3 bases, with 17 bases sitting between them. The CDR3 nucleotides read TGTGCCAGCAGCCAAGATATGAGATGGGGGGCGGACACCGGGGAGCTGTTTTTT. Encoded protein: CASSQDMRWGADTGELFF.

This sequence joins TRBV19 and TRBJ1-5; D may be TRBD1 (5 bases). V lost 2 bases and J 0 bases, leaving 8 bases between the germline ends. The CDR3 is 15 amino acids. Germline loops: CDR1 LNHDA, CDR2 SQIVND (reference sequence). The CDR3, as DNA: TGTGCCAGTAGTATATCGAGGGGTAGCAATCAGCCCCAGCATTTT. This codes for CASSISRGSNQPQHF.

This sequence joins TRBV6-6 and TRBJ2-5; TRBD2 matches 13 bases. CDR3 size: 15 residues. V lost 6 bases, J lost 7 bases, and 8 bases stayed unmatched. Looked up from germline, CDR1 is MNHNY and CDR2 is SVGAGI (reference sequence). CDR3 DNA: TGTGCCAGCAGATCCGGGACTAGCGGGGATCCGACCCAGTACTTC. The encoded protein is CASRSGTSGDPTQYF.

The chain combines TRBV11-2 with TRBJ1-2, with TRBD1 identical over 11 bases. Unmatched junction bases numbered 12, after V lost 5 bases and J lost 10 bases. The germline V gene has CDR1 SGHAT and CDR2 FQNNGV. CDR3 length: 15 residues. The CDR3: CASSLAQGQGGSYTF. The CDR3 DNA follows: TGTGCCAGCAGCCTCGCGCAGGGACAGGGGGGATCCTACACCTTC. Complete variable domain (other parts from reference TRBV11-2 and TRBJ1-2): EAGVAQSPRYKIIEKRQSVAFWCNPISGHATLYWYQQILGQGPKLLIQFQNNGVVDDSQLPKDRFSAERLKGVDSTLKIQPAKLEDSAVYLCASSLAQGQGGSYTFGSGTRLTVV.

The chain recombines TRBV7-6 with TRBJ1-4; D is perhaps TRBD1 (5 bases). V shed 6 bases and J shed 8 bases, with 19 bases lying between them. In germline, CDR1 is SGHVS, CDR2 FNYEAQ. The CDR3 has 15 amino acids. The CDR3 is CASRPLGVAPEKLFF. Written as DNA, the CDR3 is TGTGCCAGCAGACCCCTAGGGGTTGCCCCCGAAAAACTGTTTTTT.

This clone was picked up one time. This chain connects TRBV6-1 to TRBJ1-2; a weak D match, TRBD1 (5 bases). The V and J ends lost 5 bases and 4 bases respectively, with 11 bases between them. This CDR3 contains 13 residues. Germline CDR1 is MNHNS and CDR2 is SASEGT. The CDR3: CASSPQGIYGYTF. The CDR3 nucleotides are TGTGCCAGCAGTCCCCAGGGAATCTATGGCTACACCTTC.

The rearrangement joins TRBV27 to TRBJ1-1; 7 bases line up with TRBD1. In germline, CDR1 is MNHEY, CDR2 SMNVEV (reference sequence). This CDR3 is built from 15 residues. With V trimmed by 4 bases and J by 5 bases, 10 bases remained unmatched. CDR3 region: CASSSTGRRVTEAFF. For the CDR3, the DNA is TGTGCCAGCAGTTCGACAGGGCGTAGGGTAACTGAAGCTTTCTTT.

This chain uses TRBV30 with TRBJ1-3; D gene uncertain. CDR3 length: 14 residues. The ends were cut back, 4 bases at V and 0 bases at J, with 10 bases in the middle. Germline-derived CDR1 and CDR2 are GTSNPN and SVGIG (reference sequence). CDR3 sequence reads: CAWKQSNSGNTIYF. In DNA, the CDR3 is TGTGCCTGGAAACAGTCGAACTCTGGAAACACCATATATTTT.

This clone has only one observation. The chain links TRBV7-2 to TRBJ2-1; 7 nucleotides align to TRBD1. Losses at the gene ends were 6 bases for V and 0 bases for J; bases not matched to a gene: 8. Germline V CDR1 and CDR2: SGHTA, FQGNSA. The length of the CDR3 is 16 residues. Here the CDR3 reads CASRVIQGVSYNEQFF. The CDR3 nucleotides are TGTGCCAGCAGGGTAATTCAGGGGGTCTCCTACAATGAGCAGTTCTTC. Combining the CDR3 with reference TRBV7-2 and TRBJ2-1 gives the whole variable domain GAGVSQSPSNKVTEKGKDVELRCDPISGHTALYWYRQSLGQGLEFLIYFQGNSAPDKSGLPSDRFSAERTGGSVSTLTIQRTQQEDSAVYLCASRVIQGVSYNEQFFGPGTRLTVL.

The rearrangement joins TRBV9 to TRBJ2-7, with 7 bases matching TRBD1. Looked up from germline, CDR1 is SGDLS and CDR2 is YYNGEE. V trimming: 0 bases; J trimming: 2 bases; junction bases outside the gene matches: 5. The CDR3 length is 15 residues. CDR3 coding DNA: TGTGCCAGCAGCGTAGCCGGGACAGTAACCTACGAGCAGTACTTC. This sequence encodes CASSVAGTVTYEQYF.

The chain recombines TRBV10-2 with TRBJ2-5; 9 positions match TRBD2. The DNA end is a closer match to TRBJ2-7, so the J assignment may be wrong. This CDR3 has 13 amino acids. Per the germline V gene, CDR1 is WSHSY and CDR2 is SAAADI. CDR3 in DNA: TGCGCCAGCAGACCGGGACTAGCTTACGAGCAGTACTTC. Amino acid sequence: CASRPGLAYEQYF.

The chain recombines TRBV18 with TRBJ1-1; 8 bases fit TRBD1. V lost 0 bases to trimming and J lost 4 bases; unmatched junction nucleotides: 1. The germline CDR1 and CDR2 sequences are KGHSH and LQKENI. CDR3 length: 14 residues. DNA for the CDR3: TGTGCCAGCTCACCACCAGGACAGGGCACTGAAGCTTTCTTT. Residues: CASSPPGQGTEAFF.

The rearrangement links TRBV19 to TRBJ1-1; weak D call: TRBD1 (5 bases). Deletions cut 4 bases from V and 0 bases from J, with 9 bases between. There are 14 residues in the CDR3. CDR1 is LNHDA, CDR2 SQIVND, per germline (reference sequence). CDR3 nucleotide sequence: TGTGCCAGTAGTACCCCGACAGTGAACACTGAAGCTTTCTTT. It codes for CASSTPTVNTEAFF.

This chain links TRBV6-1 with TRBJ1-5; D gene ambiguous. The CDR3 runs 13 residues. V lost 6 bases and J 9 bases, leaving 15 bases between the germline ends. Germline assignment: CDR1 MNHNS and CDR2 SASEGT. The CDR3 protein is CASSLSSFGPQHF. The CDR3 nucleotides are TGTGCCAGCAGCCTCAGTTCCTTCGGGCCCCAGCATTTT.

The V call is TRBV5-1, the J call TRBJ1-2; no definite D call. The length of the CDR3 is 15 residues. V was shortened by 2 bases and J by 2 bases, with 13 bases between the two germline ends. The germline V gene has CDR1 SGHRS and CDR2 YFSETQ. The chain's CDR3 is CASSLDRSVNYGYTF. The CDR3 DNA reads as TGCGCCAGCAGCTTAGACCGCAGTGTCAACTATGGCTACACCTTC.

This chain connects TRBV7-3 to TRBJ1-2, with D unresolved. The V gene lost 3 bases and the J gene lost 5 bases, with 13 bases spanning the gap. Germline V gene data show CDR1 as SGHTA and CDR2 as FQGTGA. The CDR3 extends over 14 amino acids. The CDR3 DNA sequence: TGTGCCAGCAGCTTCGCGGGCCGATTGTATGGCTACACCTTC. Protein sequence: CASSFAGRLYGYTF.

The rearrangement joins TRBV10-2 to TRBJ2-5; 9 bases are shared with TRBD1. V dropped 6 bases and J dropped 1; count of bases not matched to a gene: 6. CDR3 length equals 15 residues. The germline CDR1 and CDR2 sequences are WSHSY and SAAADI. CDR3 sequence (DNA): TGCGCCAGCAGGGAACAGGGGGCCCCCCAAGAGACCCAGTACTTC. Residues: CASREQGAPQETQYF.

The chain couples TRBV12-5 to TRBJ2-7; D may be TRBD2 (6 bases). Trimming shortened V by 4 bases and J by 2 bases, and 12 bases separated the two germline ends. This CDR3 has 14 amino acids. CDR1 LGHNT and CDR2 FRNRAP come from the germline V gene. The CDR3 is CASGSGLTAYEQYF. The CDR3 nucleotides read TGTGCTAGTGGTTCGGGACTTACGGCCTACGAGCAGTACTTC.

The genes are TRBV7-8 and TRBJ2-2; tentative D call: TRBD1 (6 bases). The length of the CDR3 is 16 residues. Germline V gives CDR1 SGHVS, CDR2 FQNEAQ. V lost 2 bases, J lost 2 bases, and 12 bases lay in between. The CDR3 sequence is CASSLSTGLNTGELFF. CDR3 DNA sequence: TGTGCCAGCAGCTTATCGACAGGCCTCAACACCGGGGAGCTGTTTTTT.

The V and J genes are TRBV5-8 and TRBJ1-2, with D possibly being TRBD1 (5 bases). CDR1 SGHTS and CDR2 YDEGEE come from the germline V gene. This CDR3 contains 13 residues. Trimming took 2 bases from V and 4 from J, leaving 9 bases between them. The CDR3 nucleotides are TGTGCCAGCAGCTTACCAGGGTTCTATGGCTACACCTTC. Protein: CASSLPGFYGYTF.

V gene TRBV25-1 combines with J gene TRBJ2-7; D possibly corresponds to TRBD2 (6 bases). Germline V gives CDR1 MGHDK, CDR2 SYGVNS. The CDR3 covers 14 residues. Trimming pared 8 bases from V and 2 bases from J, leaving 16 bases between. The chain's CDR3 is CASRRDQFPYEQYF. As DNA, the CDR3 is TGTGCCAGCCGGAGGGACCAGTTTCCCTACGAGCAGTACTTC.

The chain has TRBV11-3 and TRBJ2-7; the D gene is possibly TRBD1 (6 bases). Germline loops: CDR1 SGHNT, CDR2 YENEEA. The CDR3 is 13 amino acids. V was clipped by 1 base and J by 6 bases, with 10 bases between them. The CDR3 loop reads CASSLGRQAEQYF. DNA for the CDR3: TGTGCCAGCAGCTTAGGACGACAGGCCGAGCAGTACTTC.

V is TRBV18 and J is TRBJ1-4; D is ambiguous. V lost 8 bases to trimming and J lost 3 bases, with 10 bases between them. Germline V lookup: CDR1 KGHSH, CDR2 LQKENI. There are 13 residues in the CDR3. This chain's CDR3 is CASRRVANEKLFF. For the CDR3, the DNA is TGTGCCAGCCGGAGGGTAGCTAATGAAAAACTGTTTTTT.